A single T cell receptor (beta chain) is shown here with its context. The source of the sample is a study of blood T cell repertoires in COVID-19. Profiled with immunoSEQ multiplex PCR; TCRdb holds only in-frame clones, not every one. The sample includes 90,000 to 130,000 clones, about 70% of them seen just once. V lost 3 bases and J 6 bases, leaving 11 bases between the germline ends. This CDR3 region has 13 residues. The TCR sequence derives from a woman in her sixties or seventies with acute or convalescent COVID-19. The chain employs TRBV12-3 or TRBV12-4 and TRBJ1-1; no clear D. The sequenced sample consisted of peripheral blood. CDR3 nucleotide sequence: TGTGCCAGCAGTTTTGCGGATACGTCTGAAGCTTTCTTT. Translated: CASSFADTSEAFF.